This T cell receptor (beta chain) was retrieved from a study of T cell responses to AZD1222 COVID-19 vaccine. General study results and limits: Repertoires were obtained only post-peak T cell response.

Germline V gene lookup returns CDR1 SNHLY and CDR2 FYNNEI. With 6 bases removed from V and 6 bases from J, the gap between germline ends came to 15 bases. The length of the CDR3 is 14 residues. With regard to this clone: Its antigen is unidentified.

Clones were read by immunoSEQ multiplex PCR, and TCRdb kept only the in-frame ones, dropping some. This sample yields 150,000 to 200,000 clones, of which approximately 90% are seen a single time; around 3% belongs to the top ten. Sequencing used peripheral blood, obtained 28 days after the second AZD1222 dose. The chain links TRBV2 to TRBJ2-1; D possibly uses TRBD1 or TRBD2 (5 bases each). The receptor was isolated from an adult who received the AZD1222 COVID-19 vaccine. CDR3 sequence reads: CASRRDGVFNEQFF. DNA of the CDR3: TGTGCCAGCAGGAGGGACGGAGTCTTCAATGAGCAGTTCTTC. The full variable domain, with the rest looked up from reference TRBV2 and TRBJ2-1, is EPEVTQTPSHQVTQMGQEVILRCVPISNHLYFYWYRQILGQKVEFLVSFYNNEISEKSEIFDDQFSVERPDGSNFTLKIRSTKLEDSAMYFCASRRDGVFNEQFFGPGTRLTVL.